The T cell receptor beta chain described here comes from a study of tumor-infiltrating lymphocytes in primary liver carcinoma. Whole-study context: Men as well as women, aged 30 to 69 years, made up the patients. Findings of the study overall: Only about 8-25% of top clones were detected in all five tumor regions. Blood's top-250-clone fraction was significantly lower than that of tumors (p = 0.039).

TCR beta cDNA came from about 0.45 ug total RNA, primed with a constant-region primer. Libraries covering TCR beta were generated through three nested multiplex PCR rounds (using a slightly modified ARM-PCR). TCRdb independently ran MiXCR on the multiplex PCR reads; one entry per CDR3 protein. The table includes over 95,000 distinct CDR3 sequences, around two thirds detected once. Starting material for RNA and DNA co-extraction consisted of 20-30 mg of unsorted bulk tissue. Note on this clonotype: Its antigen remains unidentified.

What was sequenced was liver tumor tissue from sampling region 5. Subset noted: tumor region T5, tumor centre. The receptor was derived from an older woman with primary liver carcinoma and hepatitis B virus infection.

CDR3 DNA: TGTGCAGGCAGTCGTTCCCGCGGCGGGAGCACGCACAATGAGCAGTTCTTC. Protein sequence: CAGSRSRGGSTHNEQFF. The chain uses TRBV11-3 and TRBJ2-1; 7 positions match TRBD2. The CDR3 length is 17 residues. Germline CDR1 reads SGHNT; CDR2 reads YENEEA. Combining the CDR3 with reference TRBV11-3 and TRBJ2-1 gives the whole variable domain EAGVVQSPRYKIIEKKQPVAFWCNPISGHNTLYWYLQNLGQGPELLIRYENEEAVDDSQLPKDRFSAERLKGVDSTLKIQPAELGDSAVYLCAGSRSRGGSTHNEQFFGPGTRLTVL.